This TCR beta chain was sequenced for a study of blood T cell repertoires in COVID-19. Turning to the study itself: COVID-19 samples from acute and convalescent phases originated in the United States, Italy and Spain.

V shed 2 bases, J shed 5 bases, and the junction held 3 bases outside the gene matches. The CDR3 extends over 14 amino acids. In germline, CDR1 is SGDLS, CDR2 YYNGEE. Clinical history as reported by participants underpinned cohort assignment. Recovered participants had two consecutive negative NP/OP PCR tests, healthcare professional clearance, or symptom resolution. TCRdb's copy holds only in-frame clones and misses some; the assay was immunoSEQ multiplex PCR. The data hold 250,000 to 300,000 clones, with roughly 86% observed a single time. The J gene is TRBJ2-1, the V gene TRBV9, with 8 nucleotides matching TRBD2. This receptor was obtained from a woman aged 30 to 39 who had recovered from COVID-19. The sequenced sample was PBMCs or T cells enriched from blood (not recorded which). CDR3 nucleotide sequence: TGTGCCAGCAGCGTGACTAGCGAAAACAATGAGCAGTTCTTC. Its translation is CASSVTSENNEQFF.